Below, 22 T cell receptor beta chains from the same sample are listed, as sequenced in a study of T-cell memory formation after mild COVID-19. TCRdb re-analysed the 5' RACE reads in MiXCR, keeping a single row per CDR3 protein. Among about 210,000 distinct CDR3 sequences listed, 27% were seen once. The sequenced sample consisted of PBMCs or a T cell subset sorted from them (not recorded which). These receptor sequences come from an adult woman who had mild COVID-19 (a few samples of this study predate the infection). Cell type and time point are not known.

The chain carries TRBV20-1 and TRBJ2-2; the D gene is possibly TRBD1 (5 bases). V was clipped by 0 bases and J by 6 bases, with 8 bases between them. The germline CDR1 and CDR2 sequences are DFQATT and SNEGSKA (reference sequence). CDR3 length: 13 residues. The CDR3 loop reads CSARDAGSGELFF. For the CDR3, the DNA is TGCAGTGCTAGAGACGCAGGGTCCGGGGAGCTGTTTTTT.

The genes are TRBV5-1 and TRBJ1-2, with D tentatively TRBD1 (6 bases). Trimming stripped 0 bases from V and 4 bases from J, with 16 bases between. Looked up from germline, CDR1 is SGHRS and CDR2 is YFSETQ. This CDR3 comprises 16 residues. CDR3 bases: TGCGCCAGCAGCTTGGGTCACCGGGACATCCTCTATGGCTACACCTTC. Translated, it gives CASSLGHRDILYGYTF. Drawing the rest from reference TRBV5-1 and TRBJ1-2, the complete variable domain is KAGVTQTPRYLIKTRGQQVTLSCSPISGHRSVSWYQQTPGQGLQFLFEYFSETQRNKGNFPGRFSGRQFSNSRSEMNVSTLELGDSALYLCASSLGHRDILYGYTFGSGTRLTVV.

The chain uses TRBV27 and TRBJ2-2; D unresolved. CDR1 is MNHEY and CDR2 is SMNVEV in the germline V gene (reference sequence). Trimming took off 5 bases at V and 4 bases at J, with 14 bases between the two ends. CDR3 size: 15 residues. CDR3 coding DNA: TGTGCCAGCAGTGCGCCGGGCGCGAGCACCGGGGAGCTGTTTTTT. It specifies CASSAPGASTGELFF.

This clonotype came up a few times. This chain joins TRBV7-9 and TRBJ1-1, with D hard to call. V lost 3 bases and J 1 base, leaving 9 bases between the germline ends. This CDR3 contains 14 residues. Germline lookup yields CDR1 SEHNR and CDR2 FQNEAQ (reference sequence). CDR3 region: CASSFSASNTEAFF. DNA of the CDR3: TGTGCCAGCAGCTTTTCCGCATCGAACACTGAAGCTTTCTTT.

This clonotype has only a few counts. The rearrangement links TRBV7-8 to TRBJ2-7; 9 bases agree with TRBD1. This CDR3 region has 16 residues. Germline CDR1 and CDR2: SGHVS and FQNEAQ. The ends lost 5 bases at V and 2 bases at J; junction bases unmatched: 10. As DNA, the CDR3 is TGTGCCAGCAGCCCTGGACAGGGGTACGCTGCCTACGAGCAGTACTTC. Translation: CASSPGQGYAAYEQYF.

The V and J genes are TRBV4-1 and TRBJ2-1, with 10 bases fitting TRBD1. The CDR3 runs to 14 residues. Per the germline V gene, CDR1 is MGHRA and CDR2 is YSYEKL. The junction had 2 bases not matched to a gene; V was cut back by 6 bases and J by 3 bases. Here the CDR3 reads CASRGQGLYNEQFF. The CDR3 DNA sequence: TGCGCCAGCAGGGGACAGGGGCTCTACAATGAGCAGTTCTTC.

The table lists this clonotype with a few counts. This chain uses TRBV20-1 with TRBJ2-3; the match to TRBD2 covers 9 bases. CDR3 length: 15 amino acids. Losses at the gene ends were 0 bases for V and 2 bases for J; bases not matched to a gene: 3. Germline loops: CDR1 DFQATT, CDR2 SNEGSKA (reference sequence). CDR3 DNA: TGCAGTGCTAGAGACCTAGCGGGGCTCACAGATACGCAGTATTTT. Protein sequence: CSARDLAGLTDTQYF.

The chain carries TRBV6-2 or TRBV6-3 and TRBJ2-1, with D perhaps TRBD1 (7 bases). The V end was cut by 7 bases, the J end by 7 bases, with 11 bases between. CDR1 is MNHEY, CDR2 SVGEGT, per germline. The CDR3 consists of 12 residues. This CDR3 is CASTSGGNEQFF. The CDR3 DNA reads TGTGCCAGCACGTCAGGGGGGAATGAGCAGTTCTTC.

This clonotype showed up just a few times. The CDR3 here is CSAVRDWYNEQFF. DNA of the CDR3: TGCAGTGCCGTCCGGGACTGGTACAATGAGCAGTTCTTC. The chain couples TRBV20-1 to TRBJ2-1; D perhaps matches TRBD2 (6 bases). Trimming left V 6 bases short and J 4 bases short, with 13 bases between. The CDR3 has 13 amino acids. CDR1 DFQATT and CDR2 SNEGSKA come from the germline V gene (reference sequence).

This clonotype was recorded a few times. The rearrangement links TRBV7-9 to TRBJ2-3; D unresolved. Germline V gene data show CDR1 as SEHNR and CDR2 as FQNEAQ (reference sequence). The length of the CDR3 is 13 residues. The V end lost 2 bases, the J end lost 4 bases, and 7 bases lay between the germline ends. The CDR3 loop is CASSLRAADTQYF. The CDR3 coding sequence is TGTGCCAGCAGCTTAAGGGCAGCAGATACGCAGTATTTT.

A few counts support this clonotype. The rearrangement joins TRBV4-1 to TRBJ2-7; TRBD1 agrees at 10 bases. The CDR3 consists of 15 residues. CDR1 and CDR2 from the germline V gene are MGHRA and YSYEKL. V lost 2 bases to trimming and J lost 2 bases; unmatched junction nucleotides: 3. For the CDR3, the DNA is TGCGCCAGCAGCCAACCCGGGACAGGGGCCTACGAGCAGTACTTC. Translation: CASSQPGTGAYEQYF.

The rearrangement joins TRBV10-3 to TRBJ2-2; maybe TRBD2 (5 bases). Germline V gives CDR1 ENHRY, CDR2 SYGVKD. The CDR3 is made up of 15 amino acids. V lost 10 bases, J lost 6 bases, and 21 bases lay in between. In nucleotides, the CDR3 is TGTGCCACCTACGAGGAGCGGAGGCGGGCCGGGGAGCTGTTTTTT. It encodes CATYEERRRAGELFF.

This clonotype was detected only a few times. The J gene is TRBJ2-5, the V gene TRBV7-6, with 11 positions matching TRBD2. The CDR3 consists of 16 residues. Germline lookup yields CDR1 SGHVS and CDR2 FNYEAQ. With V trimmed by 4 bases and J by 4 bases, 8 bases remained unmatched. The CDR3 here is CASSSHLAGGGETQYF. CDR3 DNA: TGTGCCAGCAGCTCTCACCTAGCGGGGGGAGGAGAGACCCAGTACTTC.

Ten or more counts support this clonotype. V and J are TRBV7-8 and TRBJ2-3; D not certain. The V end lost 4 bases, the J end lost 3 bases, and 11 bases lay between the germline ends. The CDR3 has 14 residues. Germline assignment: CDR1 SGHVS and CDR2 FQNEAQ. The CDR3 loop reads CASSYRRVTDTQYF. Written as DNA, the CDR3 is TGTGCCAGCAGCTACAGACGGGTTACAGATACGCAGTATTTT.

This CDR3 is CSARDPGGATYEQYF. The CDR3 DNA reads TGCAGTGCTAGAGATCCCGGGGGGGCCACCTACGAGCAGTACTTC. The rearrangement links TRBV20-1 to TRBJ2-7; 8 positions match TRBD2. The CDR3 length is 15 residues. Germline CDR1 and CDR2: DFQATT and SNEGSKA (reference sequence). Unmatched junction bases numbered 6, after V lost 0 bases and J lost 2 bases.

This clonotype was observed once. The chain has TRBV6-6 and TRBJ1-2; D is unclear. Per the germline V gene, CDR1 is MNHNY and CDR2 is SVGAGI (reference sequence). There are 12 residues in the CDR3. V was shortened by 6 bases and J by 2 bases, with 7 bases between the two germline ends. The CDR3 sequence is CASREQNYGYTF. The CDR3 nucleotides are TGTGCCAGCAGAGAACAGAACTATGGCTACACCTTC.

The rearrangement joins TRBV4-1 to TRBJ2-7, with D tentatively TRBD1 (7 bases). Germline CDR1 is MGHRA and CDR2 is YSYEKL. The CDR3 totals 15 residues. V lost 4 bases to trimming and J lost 0 bases, with 13 bases between them. DNA of the CDR3: TGCGCCAGCAGCCTCAGGGGGGAAAGCTCCTACGAGCAGTACTTC. This gives the protein CASSLRGESSYEQYF.

This clonotype was found a few times. The chain uses TRBV5-1 and TRBJ1-5, with D unclear. CDR3 length: 13 residues. The V gene's germline CDR1 is SGHRS and CDR2 YFSETQ. V lost 2 bases and J 3 bases, leaving 6 bases between the germline ends. CDR3 residues: CASSLRPNQPQHF. CDR3 in DNA: TGCGCCAGCAGCTTACGACCCAATCAGCCCCAGCATTTT.

The J gene is TRBJ2-6, the V gene TRBV15; D unclear. CDR1 LNHNV and CDR2 YYDKDF come from the germline V gene (reference sequence). CDR3 length equals 17 residues. Trimming removed 5 bases from V and 1 base from J, with 15 bases in between. The CDR3, as DNA: TGTGCCACCAGCCCCACCCACCATTCGTCTGGGGCCAACGTCCTGACTTTC. Translation gives CATSPTHHSSGANVLTF.

The V gene is TRBV30, the J gene TRBJ1-2; D ambiguous. Trimming took off 4 bases at V and 4 bases at J, with 13 bases between the two ends. Germline lookup yields CDR1 GTSNPN and CDR2 SVGIG (reference sequence). The CDR3 is 13 residues long. The CDR3 bases are TGTGCCTGGATCTCGTACAGCCGCTATGGCTACACCTTC. It specifies CAWISYSRYGYTF.

This clonotype was counted only a few times. V and J are TRBV7-2 and TRBJ1-2, with D possibly being TRBD1 (6 bases). The CDR3 sequence is 15 residues long. Germline V gene lookup returns CDR1 SGHTA and CDR2 FQGNSA. Trimming cost V 1 base and J 4 bases, with 13 bases left between them. DNA for the CDR3: TGTGCCAGCAGCTTAGGACAGGAGTCTCCCTATGGCTACACCTTC. As protein: CASSLGQESPYGYTF.

This clonotype has ten or more counts. The chain links TRBV20-1 to TRBJ2-7; no definite D call. This CDR3 is 14 amino acids long. The germline V gene has CDR1 DFQATT and CDR2 SNEGSKA (reference sequence). Trimming stripped 5 bases from V and 3 bases from J, with 17 bases between. CDR3 region: CSAFRESGSYEQYF. The DNA of the CDR3 is TGCAGTGCTTTTAGGGAATCGGGTAGCTACGAGCAGTACTTC.